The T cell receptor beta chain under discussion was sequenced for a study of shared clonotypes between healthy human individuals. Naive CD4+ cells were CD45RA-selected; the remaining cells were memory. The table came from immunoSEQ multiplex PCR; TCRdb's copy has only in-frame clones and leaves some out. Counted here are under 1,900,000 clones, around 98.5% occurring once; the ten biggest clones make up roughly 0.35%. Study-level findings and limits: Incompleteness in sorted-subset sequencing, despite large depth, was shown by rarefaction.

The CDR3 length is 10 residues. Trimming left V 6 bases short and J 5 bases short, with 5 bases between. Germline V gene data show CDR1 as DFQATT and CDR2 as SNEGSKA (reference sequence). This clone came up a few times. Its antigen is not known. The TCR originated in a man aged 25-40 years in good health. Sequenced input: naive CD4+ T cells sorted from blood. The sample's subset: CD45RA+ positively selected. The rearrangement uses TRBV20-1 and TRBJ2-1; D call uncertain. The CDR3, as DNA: TGCAGTGCCGTAGACAATGAGCAGTTCTTC. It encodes CSAVDNEQFF.